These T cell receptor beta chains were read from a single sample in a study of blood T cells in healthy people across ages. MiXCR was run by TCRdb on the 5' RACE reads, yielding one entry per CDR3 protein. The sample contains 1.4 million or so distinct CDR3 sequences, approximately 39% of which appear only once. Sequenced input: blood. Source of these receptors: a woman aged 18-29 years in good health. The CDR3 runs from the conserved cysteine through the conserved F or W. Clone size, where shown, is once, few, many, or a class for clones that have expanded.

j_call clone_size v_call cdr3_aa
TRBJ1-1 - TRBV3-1 CARSPPRLNTEAFF
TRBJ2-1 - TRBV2 CASSEMAGGHSEQFF
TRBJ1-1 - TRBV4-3 CASSQDRGAGFSTEAFF
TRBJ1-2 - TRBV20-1 CSASVQGAGYGYTF
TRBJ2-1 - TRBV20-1 CSAPPGGNEQFF
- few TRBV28 CASSSRNIQYF
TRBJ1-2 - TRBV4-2 CASSQSFNTGGGGYTF
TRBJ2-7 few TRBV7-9 CASSGTPSAVRYEQYF
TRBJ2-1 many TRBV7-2 CASSTDWSSYNEQFF
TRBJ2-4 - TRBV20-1 CSARDQAKNVQYF
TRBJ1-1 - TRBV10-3 CAVRPAAGKMMNTEAFF
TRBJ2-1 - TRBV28 CASMTGGGSYNEQFF
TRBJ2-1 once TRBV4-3 CASSQPTGGEQFF
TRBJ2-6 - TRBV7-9 CASSLRGTAYLWEANKVLTF
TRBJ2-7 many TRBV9 CASSPRGGYEQYF
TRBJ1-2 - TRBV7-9 CASSSIHVGYTF
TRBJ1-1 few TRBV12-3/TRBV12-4 CASRLPGKRTEAFF
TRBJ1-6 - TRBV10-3 CAISEGGRMRPLHF
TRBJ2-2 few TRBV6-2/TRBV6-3 CASSYVGANTGELFF
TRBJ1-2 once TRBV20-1 CSARDRGGRGYTF
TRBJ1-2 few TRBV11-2 CASSLLTGGGYTF
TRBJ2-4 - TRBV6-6 CASSAQEEQYF
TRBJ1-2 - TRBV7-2 CASSLGGGHYGYTF
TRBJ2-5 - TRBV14 CASSQARTEAGAQYF